The rows below give T cell receptor beta chains drawn from one sample of a study of technical replicates of blood from several donors. Data came from immunoSEQ multiplex PCR; TCRdb stores just in-frame clones and leaves some out. The table includes around 72,000 clones, 91% detected once. Sequenced sample: PBMCs. The receptors derive from a human donor in good health. Some clones in this sample may be carry-over from other donors' samples. The CDR3 runs from the conserved cysteine through the conserved F or W. A D gene is named only where the DNA matches it firmly. Clone size appears in some rows only: once, few, many, or a class for an expanded clone.

clone_size: -; cdr3_length: 15; v_call: TRBV7-6; j_call: TRBJ1-2; d_call: -; cdr3_aa: CASSLRGPGDYGYTF; cdr3_nt: TGTGCCAGCAGCTTAAGGGGCCCGGGAGACTATGGCTACACCTTC
clone_size: few; cdr3_length: 15; v_call: TRBV10-2; j_call: TRBJ2-1; d_call: -; cdr3_aa: CASSESEVSYNEQFF; cdr3_nt: TGCGCCAGCAGTGAGTCCGAGGTATCCTACAATGAGCAGTTCTTC
clone_size: -; cdr3_length: 11; v_call: TRBV6-6; j_call: TRBJ2-1; d_call: -; cdr3_aa: CASSLYNEQFF; cdr3_nt: TGTGCCAGCTCCTTATACAATGAGCAGTTCTTC
clone_size: -; cdr3_length: 17; v_call: TRBV18; j_call: TRBJ2-6; d_call: TRBD1; cdr3_aa: CASSRGQGAAGANVLTF; cdr3_nt: TGTGCCAGCTCACGCGGACAGGGGGCAGCCGGGGCCAACGTCCTGACTTTC
clone_size: once; cdr3_length: 16; v_call: TRBV5-8; j_call: TRBJ1-5; d_call: -; cdr3_aa: CASSPRWGQGNQPQHF; cdr3_nt: TGTGCCAGCAGCCCCCGTTGGGGGCAGGGCAATCAGCCCCAGCATTTT
clone_size: -; cdr3_length: 15; v_call: TRBV5-1; j_call: TRBJ1-4; d_call: -; cdr3_aa: CASSLGGGHNEKLFF; cdr3_nt: TGCGCCAGCAGCTTGGGTGGAGGCCATAATGAAAAACTGTTTTTT
clone_size: -; cdr3_length: 13; v_call: TRBV6-1; j_call: TRBJ2-2; d_call: -; cdr3_aa: CASSETVEGELFF; cdr3_nt: TGTGCCAGCAGTGAAACAGTTGAAGGGGAGCTGTTTTTT
clone_size: -; cdr3_length: 15; v_call: TRBV7-6; j_call: TRBJ2-1; d_call: TRBD2; cdr3_aa: CASSRTSGGADEQFF; cdr3_nt: TGTGCCAGCAGCCGAACTAGCGGGGGGGCCGATGAGCAGTTCTTC
clone_size: -; cdr3_length: 15; v_call: TRBV5-4; j_call: TRBJ2-3; d_call: TRBD2; cdr3_aa: CASSFSGGRTDTQYF; cdr3_nt: TGTGCCAGCAGCTTTAGCGGGGGTCGCACAGATACGCAGTATTTT
clone_size: -; cdr3_length: 18; v_call: TRBV11-2; j_call: TRBJ2-7; d_call: TRBD2; cdr3_aa: CASSLGETSGGAYDEQYF; cdr3_nt: TGTGCCAGCAGCTTAGGCGAGACTAGCGGGGGGGCTTACGACGAGCAGTACTTC
clone_size: -; cdr3_length: 16; v_call: TRBV6-5; j_call: TRBJ2-3; d_call: TRBD2; cdr3_aa: CASSYDLAGGTDTQYF; cdr3_nt: TGTGCCAGCAGTTACGACCTAGCGGGAGGTACAGATACGCAGTATTTT
clone_size: few; cdr3_length: 12; v_call: TRBV18; j_call: TRBJ1-1; d_call: -; cdr3_aa: CASSPLQGEAFF; cdr3_nt: TGTGCCAGCTCACCGCTCCAGGGTGAAGCTTTCTTT
clone_size: -; cdr3_length: 15; v_call: TRBV21-1; j_call: TRBJ2-7; d_call: -; cdr3_aa: CASNWTSGASYEQYF; cdr3_nt: TGTGCCAGCAACTGGACTAGCGGGGCCTCCTACGAGCAGTACTTC
clone_size: -; cdr3_length: 12; v_call: TRBV21-1; j_call: TRBJ1-1; d_call: -; cdr3_aa: CAKGPEGTEAFF; cdr3_nt: TGTGCCAAAGGACCGGAGGGGACTGAAGCTTTCTTT
clone_size: -; cdr3_length: 13; v_call: TRBV29-1; j_call: TRBJ2-1; d_call: TRBD2; cdr3_aa: CLAGARRRDEQFF; cdr3_nt: TGCCTAGCGGGAGCCCGGCGTAGGGATGAGCAGTTCTTC
clone_size: -; cdr3_length: 12; v_call: TRBV5-1; j_call: TRBJ2-1; d_call: -; cdr3_aa: CASSSARDEQFF; cdr3_nt: TGCGCCAGCAGCTCCGCCAGGGATGAGCAGTTCTTC
clone_size: -; cdr3_length: 15; v_call: TRBV7-9; j_call: TRBJ1-1; d_call: -; cdr3_aa: CASSSRQFMNTEAFF; cdr3_nt: TGTGCCAGCAGCTCACGACAGTTTATGAACACTGAAGCTTTCTTT
clone_size: -; cdr3_length: 14; v_call: TRBV9; j_call: TRBJ2-1; d_call: -; cdr3_aa: CASSVAGFVNEQFF; cdr3_nt: TGTGCCAGCAGCGTAGCAGGGTTCGTGAATGAGCAGTTCTTC
clone_size: -; cdr3_length: 12; v_call: TRBV4-3; j_call: TRBJ1-1; d_call: -; cdr3_aa: CASSQGRSQAFF; cdr3_nt: TGCGCCAGCAGCCAAGGGAGATCGCAAGCTTTCTTT
clone_size: -; cdr3_length: 18; v_call: TRBV7-2; j_call: TRBJ2-3; d_call: TRBD2; cdr3_aa: CASSLRKGYSGGRDTQYF; cdr3_nt: TGTGCCAGCAGCTTACGGAAAGGCTATAGCGGGGGAAGAGATACGCAGTATTTT
clone_size: -; cdr3_length: 15; v_call: TRBV19; j_call: TRBJ2-2; d_call: TRBD2; cdr3_aa: CASIGGRANTGELFF; cdr3_nt: TGTGCCAGTATCGGGGGGAGGGCGAACACCGGGGAGCTGTTTTTT
clone_size: -; cdr3_length: 11; v_call: TRBV20-1; j_call: TRBJ1-1; d_call: TRBD1; cdr3_aa: CSAPTGGTCVF; cdr3_nt: TGCAGTGCTCCTACAGGGGGGACTTGCGTCTTT
clone_size: -; cdr3_length: 17; v_call: TRBV30; j_call: TRBJ2-7; d_call: TRBD2; cdr3_aa: CAWSRGTSGIVRQEQYF; cdr3_nt: TGTGCCTGGAGTCGAGGAACTAGCGGGATCGTCCGTCAAGAGCAGTACTTC
clone_size: -; cdr3_length: 16; v_call: TRBV25-1; j_call: TRBJ2-5; d_call: TRBD2; cdr3_aa: CASSELGTSGKETQYF; cdr3_nt: TGTGCCAGCAGTGAACTTGGGACTAGCGGGAAGGAGACCCAGTACTTC
clone_size: -; cdr3_length: 15; v_call: TRBV5-6; j_call: TRBJ1-5; d_call: TRBD1; cdr3_aa: CASSSGTGASQPQHF; cdr3_nt: TGTGCCAGCAGCTCCGGGACAGGGGCGAGTCAGCCCCAGCATTTT
clone_size: -; cdr3_length: 18; v_call: TRBV11-2; j_call: TRBJ2-7; d_call: -; cdr3_aa: CASSFRISVLNNAYEQYF; cdr3_nt: TGTGCCAGCAGCTTCAGGATCTCGGTCTTAAACAATGCCTACGAGCAGTACTTC
clone_size: -; cdr3_length: 10; v_call: TRBV6-1; j_call: TRBJ2-7; d_call: -; cdr3_aa: CATLRGEQYF; cdr3_nt: TGTGCCACTTTAAGGGGCGAGCAGTACTTC
clone_size: once; cdr3_length: 18; v_call: TRBV7-8; j_call: TRBJ2-2; d_call: TRBD1; cdr3_aa: CASSLFSGTGGNTGELFF; cdr3_nt: TGTGCCAGCAGCTTATTCTCTGGGACAGGGGGGAACACCGGGGAGCTGTTTTTT
clone_size: -; cdr3_length: 17; v_call: TRBV6-1; j_call: TRBJ1-1; d_call: -; cdr3_aa: CASSDVRVALKKSEAFF; cdr3_nt: TGTGCCAGCAGTGATGTCAGGGTCGCGCTTAAAAAGTCTGAAGCTTTCTTT
clone_size: -; cdr3_length: 15; v_call: TRBV7-8; j_call: TRBJ2-7; d_call: TRBD2; cdr3_aa: CASSLRAGVAYEQYF; cdr3_nt: TGTGCCAGCAGCTTAAGGGCGGGGGTGGCTTACGAGCAGTACTTC
clone_size: -; cdr3_length: 17; v_call: TRBV4-2; j_call: TRBJ2-1; d_call: TRBD2; cdr3_aa: CASSQAFILAGNNEQFF; cdr3_nt: TGTGCCAGCAGCCAAGCGTTTATACTAGCGGGCAACAATGAGCAGTTCTTC
clone_size: -; cdr3_length: 15; v_call: TRBV7-9; j_call: TRBJ2-7; d_call: TRBD1; cdr3_aa: CASSSRTGGSGEQYF; cdr3_nt: TGTGCCAGCAGCTCCAGGACAGGGGGCTCAGGAGAGCAGTACTTC
clone_size: few; cdr3_length: 14; v_call: TRBV7-9; j_call: TRBJ1-6; d_call: TRBD1; cdr3_aa: CASSLDRDSSPLHF; cdr3_nt: TGTGCCAGCAGCTTGGACAGGGATTCTTCACCCCTCCACTTT
clone_size: -; cdr3_length: 14; v_call: TRBV27; j_call: TRBJ1-2; d_call: -; cdr3_aa: CASRTAGVSNGYTF; cdr3_nt: TGTGCCAGCAGAACCGCGGGGGTCAGCAATGGCTACACCTTC
clone_size: -; cdr3_length: 15; v_call: TRBV7-9; j_call: TRBJ2-4; d_call: TRBD1; cdr3_aa: CASSLEVFRGNIQYF; cdr3_nt: TGTGCCAGCAGCTTAGAAGTGTTCAGGGGGAACATTCAGTACTTC
clone_size: -; cdr3_length: 14; v_call: TRBV6-5; j_call: TRBJ1-1; d_call: TRBD1; cdr3_aa: CASSYRGINTEAFF; cdr3_nt: TGTGCCAGCAGCTACAGGGGGATTAACACTGAAGCTTTCTTT
clone_size: -; cdr3_length: 13; v_call: TRBV6-1; j_call: TRBJ1-1; d_call: -; cdr3_aa: CASRSRVGTEAFF; cdr3_nt: TGTGCCAGCAGGTCCAGGGTGGGCACTGAAGCTTTCTTT
clone_size: -; cdr3_length: 14; v_call: TRBV5-1; j_call: TRBJ2-5; d_call: TRBD2; cdr3_aa: CASSIQRGQETQYF; cdr3_nt: TGCGCCAGCAGCATACAGCGGGGGCAAGAGACCCAGTACTTC
clone_size: -; cdr3_length: 14; v_call: TRBV19; j_call: TRBJ2-7; d_call: TRBD1; cdr3_aa: CASSLGRGSYEQYF; cdr3_nt: TGTGCCAGTAGCTTGGGCAGGGGGTCCTACGAGCAGTACTTC
clone_size: -; cdr3_length: 11; v_call: TRBV20-1; j_call: TRBJ2-1; d_call: -; cdr3_aa: CSARLDNEQFF; cdr3_nt: TGCAGTGCCAGACTAGACAATGAGCAGTTCTTC
clone_size: -; cdr3_length: 19; v_call: TRBV9; j_call: TRBJ1-4; d_call: TRBD1; cdr3_aa: CASSVVDGGTATSNEKLFF; cdr3_nt: TGTGCCAGCAGCGTAGTAGATGGGGGGACAGCAACTTCCAATGAAAAACTGTTTTTT